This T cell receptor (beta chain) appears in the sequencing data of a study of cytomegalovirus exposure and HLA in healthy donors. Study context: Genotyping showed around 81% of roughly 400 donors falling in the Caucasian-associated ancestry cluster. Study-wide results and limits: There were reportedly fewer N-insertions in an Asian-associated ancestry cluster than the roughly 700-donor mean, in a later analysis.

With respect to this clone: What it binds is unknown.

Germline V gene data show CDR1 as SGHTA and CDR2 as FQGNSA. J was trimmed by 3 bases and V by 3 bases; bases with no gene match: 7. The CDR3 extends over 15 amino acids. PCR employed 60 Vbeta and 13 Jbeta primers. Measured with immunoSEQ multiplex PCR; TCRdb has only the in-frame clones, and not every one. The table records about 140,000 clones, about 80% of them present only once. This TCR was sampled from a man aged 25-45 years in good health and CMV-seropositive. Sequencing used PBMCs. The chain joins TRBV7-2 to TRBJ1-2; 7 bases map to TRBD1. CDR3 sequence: CASSFEGAQDYGYTF. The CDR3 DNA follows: TGTGCCAGCAGCTTTGAGGGGGCGCAGGACTATGGCTACACCTTC.